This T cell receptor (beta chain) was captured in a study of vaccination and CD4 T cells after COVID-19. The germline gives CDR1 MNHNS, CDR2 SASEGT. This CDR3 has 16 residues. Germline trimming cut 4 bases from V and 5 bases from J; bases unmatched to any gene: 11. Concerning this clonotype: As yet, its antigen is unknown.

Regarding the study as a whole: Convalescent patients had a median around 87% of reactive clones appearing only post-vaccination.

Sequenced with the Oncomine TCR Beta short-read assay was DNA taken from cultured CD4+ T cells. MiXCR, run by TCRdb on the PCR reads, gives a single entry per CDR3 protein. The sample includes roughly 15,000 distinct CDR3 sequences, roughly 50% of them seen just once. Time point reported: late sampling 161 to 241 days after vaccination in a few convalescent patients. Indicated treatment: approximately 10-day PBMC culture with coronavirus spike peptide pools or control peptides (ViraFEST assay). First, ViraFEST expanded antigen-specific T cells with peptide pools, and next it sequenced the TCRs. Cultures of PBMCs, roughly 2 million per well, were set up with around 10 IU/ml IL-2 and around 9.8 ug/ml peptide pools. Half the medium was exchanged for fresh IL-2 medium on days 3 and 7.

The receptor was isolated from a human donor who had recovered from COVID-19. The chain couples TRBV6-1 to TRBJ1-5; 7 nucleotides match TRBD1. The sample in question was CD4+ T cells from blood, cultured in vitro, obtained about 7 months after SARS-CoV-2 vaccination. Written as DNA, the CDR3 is TGTGCCAGCAGTGCCAGGGGGGGGGTTACGTATCAGCCCCAGCATTTT. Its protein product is CASSARGGVTYQPQHF.